This T cell receptor beta chain originates from a study of graft-versus-host responses after intestinal transplantation. V dropped 8 bases and J dropped 0 bases, with 11 bases sitting between them. Germline values: CDR1 MDHEN, CDR2 SYDVKM. The CDR3 loop spans 15 amino acids. The repertoire was sequenced with immunoSEQ multiplex PCR; TCRdb's copy has only in-frame clones and lacks some. This table has some 120,000 clones, over 75% appearing once. In the case of this clone: Its cognate antigen is unknown.

This TCR was sampled from a human donor who received an intestinal transplant. The sample was unstimulated CD4+ T cells sorted from spleen or lymph node cells, taken before intestinal transplant. The V gene is TRBV28, the J gene TRBJ2-6; D unresolved. CDR3 DNA sequence: TGTGCCAGCCTCAAGGCGGACTCTGGGGCCAACGTCCTGACTTTC. Its protein product is CASLKADSGANVLTF.